Given below is one T cell receptor beta chain in context. TCRdb's table, derived via immunoSEQ multiplex PCR, lists solely in-frame clones and lacks some. The top ten hold 0.7% to 0.9% of the sample, which has 50,000 to 70,000 clones, 70% to 90% seen once. V was pared by 0 bases and J by 4 bases, with 13 bases between. The CDR3 spans 15 residues. Germline loops: CDR1 SGDLS, CDR2 YYNGEE. These data belong to a study of OX40 agonist ivuxolimab in advanced cancers. The source was CD4+ or CD8+ T cells sorted from blood, collected in a trial of the OX40 agonist ivuxolimab. This receptor was identified in an adult with an advanced solid tumor such as melanoma, head and neck, liver or kidney cancer. The rearrangement joins TRBV9 to TRBJ1-2; D gene ambiguous. CDR3 residues: CASSVEEGTVYGYTF. DNA for the CDR3: TGTGCCAGCAGCGTAGAGGAGGGAACAGTCTATGGCTACACCTTC.